This T cell receptor beta chain is drawn from a study of T cell responses to AZD1222 COVID-19 vaccine. Overall study findings and caveats: Most donors were white British and more were female, and clonal diversity was possibly underestimated.

Notes on this clone: What it recognizes is unknown.

Assay used: immunoSEQ multiplex PCR; TCRdb lists only in-frame clones, some missing. The sample holds approximately 89,000 clones, 75% to 95% seen once. This receptor was identified in an adult who received the AZD1222 COVID-19 vaccine. The specimen was peripheral blood, collected 28 days after the second AZD1222 dose.

The CDR3, as DNA: TGTGCCAGCAGCAAGGGACTAGCGGGGGACCGCTACGAGCAGTACTTC. It yields the protein CASSKGLAGDRYEQYF. This chain joins TRBV7-2 and TRBJ2-7, with TRBD2 identical over 14 bases. CDR1 and CDR2 (germline): SGHTA, FQGNSA. J was trimmed by 3 bases and V by 5 bases; bases with no gene match: 6. The CDR3 loop spans 16 amino acids. Drawing the rest from reference TRBV7-2 and TRBJ2-7, the complete variable domain is GAGVSQSPSNKVTEKGKDVELRCDPISGHTALYWYRQSLGQGLEFLIYFQGNSAPDKSGLPSDRFSAERTGGSVSTLTIQRTQQEDSAVYLCASSKGLAGDRYEQYFGPGTRLTVT.